The clone carrying this T cell receptor beta chain has only one observation. A quantity of about 0.5 to 1 ug RNA underwent reverse transcription using random hexamers. By means of immunoSEQ multiplex PCR, TCR beta CDR3 spanning 54 Vbeta and 13 Jbeta underwent amplification. One entry per CDR3 protein results from TCRdb running MiXCR on the immunoSEQ multiplex PCR reads. The sample yields more than 150,000 distinct CDR3 sequences, around 92% seen once. This record belongs to a study of CD8 T cells in Susac syndrome. The CDR3 runs 10 residues. V lost 9 bases, J lost 1 base, and 0 bases lay in between. This sequence joins TRBV23-1 and TRBJ1-4, with D hard to call. TRBV23-1 is filed as an ORF, its function uncertain. Sequencing input: CD4+ T cells from PBMCs. The clonotype comes from a human donor in good health. The CDR3 DNA follows: TGCGCCAGAACTAATGAAAAACTGTTTTTT. It is translated as CARTNEKLFF.